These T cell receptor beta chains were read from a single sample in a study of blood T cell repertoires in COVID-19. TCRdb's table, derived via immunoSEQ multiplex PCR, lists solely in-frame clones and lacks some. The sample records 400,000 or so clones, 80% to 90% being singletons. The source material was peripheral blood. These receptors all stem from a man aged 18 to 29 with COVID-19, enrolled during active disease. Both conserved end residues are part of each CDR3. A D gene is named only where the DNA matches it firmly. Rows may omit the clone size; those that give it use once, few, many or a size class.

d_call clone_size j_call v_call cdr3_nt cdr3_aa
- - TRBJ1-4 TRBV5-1 TGCGCCAGCAGCCGGGGGGCAAATGAAAAACTGTTTTTT CASSRGANEKLFF
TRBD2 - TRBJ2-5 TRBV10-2 TGCGCCAGCAGAGGACTAGCGGGAGAAGAAGAGACCCAGTACTTC CASRGLAGEEETQYF
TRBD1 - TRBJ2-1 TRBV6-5 TGTGCCAGCAGGGGAGGACAGGGCGTATACAATGAGCAGTTCTTC CASRGGQGVYNEQFF
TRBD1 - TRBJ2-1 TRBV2 TGTGCCAGCATGGGACAGGGGAACAATGAGCAGTTCTTC CASMGQGNNEQFF
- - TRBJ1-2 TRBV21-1 TGTGCCAGCATAAAGGGAGGGATTAACTATGGCTACACCTTC CASIKGGINYGYTF
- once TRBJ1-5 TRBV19 TGTGCCAGTAGTGAGGACAGAGGTTACAATCAGCCCCAGCATTTT CASSEDRGYNQPQHF
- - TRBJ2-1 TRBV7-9 TGTGCCAGCAGCTTAGGAGGAGACTACAATGAGCAGTTCTTC CASSLGGDYNEQFF
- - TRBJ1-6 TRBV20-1 TGCAGTGGGGCAAATTCACCCCTCCACTTT CSGANSPLHF
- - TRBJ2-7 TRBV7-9 TGTGCCAGCAGCTTAACCGGTTACTACGAGCAGTACTTC CASSLTGYYEQYF
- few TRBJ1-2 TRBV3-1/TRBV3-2 TGTGCCAGCAGCCTTCAGGGAGGCTACACCTTC CASSLQGGYTF
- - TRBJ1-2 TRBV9 TGTGCCAGCAGCGTAGGATCCTCACGAGCTAACTATGGCTACACCTTC CASSVGSSRANYGYTF
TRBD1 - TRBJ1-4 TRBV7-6 TGTGCCAGCAGCCCAAACAGGGGGCTCGGGGAAAAACTGTTTTTT CASSPNRGLGEKLFF
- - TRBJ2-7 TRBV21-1 TGTGCCAGCATTTCGGGACTTCGGAGCTCCTACGAGCAGTACTTC CASISGLRSSYEQYF
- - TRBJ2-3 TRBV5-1 TGCGCCAGCAGCTTCGCGGGGGCTCGGACAGATACGCAGTATTTT CASSFAGARTDTQYF
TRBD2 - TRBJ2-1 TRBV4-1 TGCGCCAGCAGCCAGGGCGGGGGACGATACAATGAGCAGTTCTTC CASSQGGGRYNEQFF
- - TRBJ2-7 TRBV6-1 TGTGCCAGCAGTGAATGGGAGAATATGGGCAGCACGTACTTC CASSEWENMGSTYF
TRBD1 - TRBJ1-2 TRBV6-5 TGTGCCAGCAGTTTGGGACAGTCGCGGTCCGGCTACACCTTC CASSLGQSRSGYTF
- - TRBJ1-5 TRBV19 TGTGCCAGTACCGCGGGGAATAGCAATCAGCCCCAGCATTTT CASTAGNSNQPQHF
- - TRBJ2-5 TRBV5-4 TGTGCCAGCAGCTTGGATCTCACTCAAGAGACCCAGTACTTC CASSLDLTQETQYF
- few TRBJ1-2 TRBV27 TGTGCCAGCAGTTTTTATGCGGGGGCCTATGGCTACACCTTC CASSFYAGAYGYTF
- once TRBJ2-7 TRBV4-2 TGTGCCAGCAGCCAAGATTGGGGAGGAGAGCAGTACTTC CASSQDWGGEQYF
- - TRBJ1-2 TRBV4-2 TGTGCCAGCAGCCCTAGCAACTATGGCTACACCTTC CASSPSNYGYTF
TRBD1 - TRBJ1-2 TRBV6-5 TGTGCCAGCAGGACAGGGTTAACGAATGGCTACACCTTC CASRTGLTNGYTF
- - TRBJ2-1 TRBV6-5 TGTGCCAGCAGTTCAACCGACGGACTAAGCAATGAGCAGTTCTTC CASSSTDGLSNEQFF
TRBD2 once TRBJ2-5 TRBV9 TGTGCCAGCAGCGTAGCCCTTCCGCGGGGGGGGCAAGAGACCCAGTACTTC CASSVALPRGGQETQYF
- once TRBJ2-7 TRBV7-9 TGTGCCAGCAGCTTACGGCCGGGGGACGAGCAGTACTTC CASSLRPGDEQYF
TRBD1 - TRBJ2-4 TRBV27 TGTGCCAGCAGTCCCCAAAACAGGGGCACCTTAGCCAAAAACATTCAGTACTTC CASSPQNRGTLAKNIQYF
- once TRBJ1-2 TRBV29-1 TGCAGCGTGGGGGGGCAGTCCCTTAACTATGGCTACACCTTC CSVGGQSLNYGYTF
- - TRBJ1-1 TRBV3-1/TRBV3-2 TGTGCCAGCAGCCAGCACCGGGGAACTGAAGCTTTCTTT CASSQHRGTEAFF
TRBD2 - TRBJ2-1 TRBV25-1 TGTGCCAGCAGTGCGAAGCGGGAGGGCTCCTACAATGAGCAGTTCTTC CASSAKREGSYNEQFF
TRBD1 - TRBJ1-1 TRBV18 TGTGCCAGCTCACCCAGGGGGTCGGACACTGAAGCTTTCTTT CASSPRGSDTEAFF
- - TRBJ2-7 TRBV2 TGTGCCAGAGGTCTGGGGAGCTCCTACGAGCAGTACTTC CARGLGSSYEQYF
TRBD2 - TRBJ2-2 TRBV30 TGTGCCCGCCGGACTAGCGGCGCCACCGGGGAGCTGTTTTTT CARRTSGATGELFF
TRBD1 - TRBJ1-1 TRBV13 TGTGCCAGCAGCGGGGGACAGGGGATAACTGAAGCTTTCTTT CASSGGQGITEAFF
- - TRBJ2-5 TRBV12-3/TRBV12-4 TGTGCCAGCAGTTTTGGGGCCTTGGAGACCCAGTACTTC CASSFGALETQYF
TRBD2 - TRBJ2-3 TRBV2 TGTGCCAGCAGGATTAGCGGGAGCCCCTCAGATACGCAGTATTTT CASRISGSPSDTQYF
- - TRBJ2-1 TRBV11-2 TGTGCCAGCAGCCCCTGGGGCTCACTCTCCTACAATGAGCAGTTCTTC CASSPWGSLSYNEQFF
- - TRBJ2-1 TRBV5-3 TGTGCCAGAAGCACCCACAGGGAGAGCTCCTACAATGAGCAGTTCTTC CARSTHRESSYNEQFF
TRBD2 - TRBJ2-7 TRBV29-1 TGCAGCGTTGGGGGACTAGCCCAGAAGGGTGAGCAGTACTTC CSVGGLAQKGEQYF
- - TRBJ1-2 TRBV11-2 TGTGCCAGCAGCACGAGAACAGGGACCCACTATGGCTACACCTTC CASSTRTGTHYGYTF
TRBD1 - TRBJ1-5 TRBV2 TGTGCCAGCAACTCAGGGACAGGGGCCAATCAGCCCCAGCATTTT CASNSGTGANQPQHF
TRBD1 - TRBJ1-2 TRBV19 TGTGCCAGTAGTATAGGGGACAGCGGCTACACCTTC CASSIGDSGYTF